This TCR beta chain was recovered during a study of cytomegalovirus exposure and HLA in healthy donors. The study's findings and limits: According to a later analysis, most TCR beta chains associated with CMV appeared HLA-restricted.

The PCR employed 60 Vbeta primers together with 13 Jbeta primers. The protocol was immunoSEQ multiplex PCR, while the TCRdb copy is restricted to in-frame clones and leaves out a portion. The sample records about 140,000 clones, 76% being singletons. This clone turned up a few times. Its antigen is still unknown. Source material: PBMCs. The clonotype comes from a woman aged 40 to 49 in good health and CMV-seronegative.

The CDR3 region has the DNA TGTGCCAGCAGCCGTGGACAGGTCTTCAATCAGCCCCAGCATTTT. Its protein is CASSRGQVFNQPQHF. V is TRBV14 and J is TRBJ1-5; 7 nucleotides align to TRBD1. CDR3 size: 15 residues. V was clipped by 4 bases and J by 3 bases; unmatched bases: 6. CDR1 is SGHDN, CDR2 FVKESK, per germline.